One and the same sample provided the 30 T cell receptor beta chains below, sequenced in a study of lung T cells in sarcoidosis with Löfgren's syndrome. TCRdb analysed the reads with MiXCR anew, one entry per CDR3 protein. The sample contains 55,000 to 80,000 distinct CDR3 sequences, around 21% of which appear only once. Material: CD4+ T cells from PBMCs. These receptors were collected from a human donor with sarcoidosis (Löfgren's syndrome or another form), or a control subject (not recorded which).

With respect to this clonotype: This may arise from a read error, as a much more abundant clone is one base away. The rearrangement uses TRBV28 and TRBJ1-4; D is uncertain. Trimming took off 5 bases at V and 6 bases at J, with 10 bases between the two ends. Germline assignment: CDR1 MDHEN and CDR2 SYDVKM. The CDR3 contains 13 residues. The CDR3 protein is CASSLGGYEKLFF. The CDR3 nucleotides are TGTGCCAGCAGTCTGGGAGGATATGAAAAACTGTTTTTT.

The chain combines TRBV24-1 with TRBJ1-1; D is unclear. The germline V gene has CDR1 KGHDR and CDR2 SFDVKD. CDR3 length: 13 amino acids. With 0 bases removed from V and 10 bases from J, the gap between germline ends came to 11 bases. The CDR3 sequence: CATSDLYSRGAFF. The CDR3 nucleotides read TGTGCCACCAGTGATTTGTATTCCCGGGGAGCTTTCTTT.

This chain uses TRBV7-2 with TRBJ2-1, with D hard to call. Germline loops: CDR1 SGHTA, CDR2 FQGNSA. This CDR3 has 13 amino acids. V was trimmed by 5 bases and J by 8 bases, leaving 13 bases between them. In DNA, the CDR3 is TGTGCCAGCAGCGATTACAACCGGGATGAGCAGTTCTTC. Translated: CASSDYNRDEQFF.

Worth noting for this clonotype: This could be a read error, since a much larger clone is one nucleotide away. This likely comes from a read error, as the CDR3 has no conserved phenylalanine or tryptophan at its end. The CDR3 sequence is CASSLRTDFEAFC. The CDR3 bases are TGTGCCAGCAGCTTACGGACAGATTTTGAAGCTTTCTGT. This chain links TRBV7-2 with TRBJ1-1; D is perhaps TRBD1 (6 bases). The V and J ends lost 2 bases and 7 bases respectively, with 11 bases between them. This CDR3 has 13 residues. Germline CDR1 is SGHTA and CDR2 is FQGNSA.

This clonotype was seen ten or more times. This chain connects TRBV6-1 to TRBJ1-5; D unclear. V lost 1 base and J 12 bases, leaving 16 bases between the germline ends. Looked up from germline, CDR1 is MNHNS and CDR2 is SASEGT. The CDR3 totals 14 residues. The CDR3 reads CASSEVPQYEGQHF. Here the CDR3 DNA reads TGTGCCAGCAGTGAAGTTCCTCAGTACGAGGGCCAGCATTTT.

This clonotype occurred many times. This chain connects TRBV4-3 to TRBJ2-7; 12 nucleotides match TRBD2. Germline lookup yields CDR1 LGHNA and CDR2 YSLEER. J gave up 1 base and V 0 bases, and 4 bases lay outside the gene matches. The CDR3 has 17 amino acids. The CDR3, as DNA: TGCGCCAGCAGCCAAGAAGGACTAGCGGGAAGGTCCTACGAGCAGTACTTC. Amino acids: CASSQEGLAGRSYEQYF.

Remarks on this clonotype: A much larger clone differs by one base, so this may be a read error. The V and J genes are TRBV6-1 and TRBJ1-1; D unresolved. The germline V gene has CDR1 MNHNS and CDR2 SASEGT. The CDR3 length is 15 residues. The CDR3 DNA sequence: TGTGCCGCCGTACTGATGGGCTCTTGGCACACTGAAGCTCTCTTT. It translates to CAAVLMGSWHTEALF.

This chain uses TRBV7-9 with TRBJ2-7; D remains unclear. Trimming took 3 bases from V and 2 from J, leaving 11 bases between them. CDR1 and CDR2 from the germline V gene are SEHNR and FQNEAQ (reference sequence). The CDR3 has 14 amino acids. CDR3: CASSFRRNTYEQYF. The DNA for the CDR3 is TGTGCCAGCAGCTTTAGGCGGAACACCTACGAGCAGTACTTC.

The table lists this clonotype with a few counts. V gene TRBV3-1 combines with J gene TRBJ2-5; no clear D. Germline CDR1 reads LGHDT; CDR2 reads YNNKEL (reference sequence). The CDR3 has 14 amino acids. The V end was cut by 2 bases, the J end by 4 bases, with 11 bases between. CDR3: CASSQMGSRETQYF. The CDR3, as DNA: TGTGCCAGCAGCCAAATGGGGTCCAGAGAGACCCAGTACTTC.

This clonotype was counted at least ten times. This sequence joins TRBV20-1 and TRBJ1-5, with D perhaps matching TRBD1 (5 bases). Trimming shortened V by 1 base and J by 4 bases, and 11 bases separated the two germline ends. The germline gives CDR1 DFQATT, CDR2 SNEGSKA (reference sequence). The length of the CDR3 is 14 residues. CDR3 bases: TGCAGTGCTAGAGTGCAGGGTTCAAATCAGCCCCAGCATTTT. The encoded protein is CSARVQGSNQPQHF.

This clonotype came up many times. The chain joins TRBV6-1 to TRBJ2-2; 7 nucleotides match TRBD1. The trim removed 6 bases at V and 2 bases at J, leaving 6 bases unmatched. The CDR3 has 15 residues. CDR1 is MNHNS, CDR2 SASEGT, per germline. The CDR3 loop reads CASRKGTANTGELFF. As DNA, the CDR3 is TGTGCCAGCAGAAAGGGGACAGCAAACACCGGGGAGCTGTTTTTT.

Of note for this clonotype: A much bigger clone sits one base away, suggesting this may be a read error. This chain links TRBV6-2 or TRBV6-3 with TRBJ1-5; D is ambiguous. The CDR3 is 15 amino acids. V was clipped by 0 bases and J by 5 bases, with 11 bases between them. CDR1 is MNHEY, CDR2 SVGEGT, per germline. CDR3 amino acids: CASSYSETSYQPQHF. The CDR3 nucleotides read TGTGCCAGCAGTTACTCTGAGACCTCCTATCAGCCCCAGCATTTT.

In its sample, this clonotype was seen a few times. The rearrangement links TRBV13 to TRBJ2-3; 8 bases are a match to TRBD2. With 5 bases clipped from V and 7 bases from J, the junction kept 11 bases outside the gene matches. There are 15 residues in the CDR3. The germline gives CDR1 PRHDT, CDR2 FYEKMQ (reference sequence). The CDR3 sequence: CASSSLGGVKNTQYF. Written as DNA, the CDR3 is TGTGCCAGCAGCAGTCTCGGGGGGGTAAAAAATACGCAGTATTTT.

Note on this clonotype: This may come from a read error, since a much larger clone is one base off. The chain employs TRBV14 and TRBJ1-1; a weak D match, TRBD1 (5 bases). This CDR3 contains 13 residues. Germline assignment: CDR1 SGHDN and CDR2 FVKESK. CDR3 nucleotide sequence: TGTGCCAGCAGCCCCAGGGAAAACACTGAATCTTTCTTT. It specifies CASSPRENTESFF.

This clonotype was counted ten times or more. The rearrangement joins TRBV20-1 to TRBJ2-5; 9 bases agree with TRBD1. CDR1 DFQATT and CDR2 SNEGSKA come from the germline V gene (reference sequence). V shed 4 bases and J 2 bases; nucleotides not matched to a gene: 11. This CDR3 is 16 amino acids long. CDR3 nucleotides: TGCAGTGCTACCGGACAGGGGTTGGGGCGGCAAGAGACCCAGTACTTC. It codes for CSATGQGLGRQETQYF.

The table lists this clonotype with a few counts. V and J are TRBV18 and TRBJ1-1, with a tentative D call TRBD1 (5 bases). Germline V gives CDR1 KGHSH, CDR2 LQKENI. The CDR3 spans 15 residues. V dropped 2 bases and J dropped 5 bases, with 15 bases sitting between them. The CDR3 nucleotides read TGTGCCAGCTCACCAACCGCGGGGGTCGGGACTGAAGCTTTCTTT. Its protein product is CASSPTAGVGTEAFF.

A remark on this clonotype: A much larger clone lies a single base off, so this may be a read error. The rearrangement joins TRBV20-1 to TRBJ2-7, with 7 bases matching TRBD1. The CDR3 has 14 residues. The germline CDR1 and CDR2 sequences are DFQATT and SNEGSKA (reference sequence). CDR3 coding DNA: TGCAATGCTAGTAGTGACAGGGACCCCTACGAGCAGTACGTC. Its translation is CNASSDRDPYEQYV.

This clonotype was detected ten times or more. The V call is TRBV20-1, the J call TRBJ2-4, with D perhaps being TRBD1 or TRBD2 (5 bases each). There are 15 residues in the CDR3. Germline assignment: CDR1 DFQATT and CDR2 SNEGSKA (reference sequence). Trimming stripped 6 bases from V and 1 base from J, with 16 bases between. The CDR3 sequence: CSAGIGTMAKNIQYF. The CDR3 nucleotides read TGCAGTGCCGGCATTGGGACGATGGCCAAAAACATTCAGTACTTC.

The chain couples TRBV20-1 to TRBJ2-3, with 12 bases matching TRBD2. Germline V CDR1 and CDR2: DFQATT, SNEGSKA (reference sequence). Trimming at V came to 5 bases and at J to 2 bases, leaving 5 bases not matched to a gene. This CDR3 contains 15 residues. The CDR3 reads CSALAGGGNTDTQYF. CDR3 nucleotide sequence: TGCAGTGCTCTAGCGGGAGGGGGGAACACAGATACGCAGTATTTT.

The chain is built from TRBV10-3 and TRBJ1-5, with 9 bases fitting TRBD1. Germline loops: CDR1 ENHRY, CDR2 SYGVKD. The CDR3 runs to 15 residues. Unmatched junction bases numbered 4, after V lost 3 bases and J lost 4 bases. DNA for the CDR3: TGTGCCATCAGTGACCTTGGACAGGGGAATCAGCCCCAGCATTTT. Its protein is CAISDLGQGNQPQHF.

For this clonotype: This clone may be a read error of a much larger clone one base away. This chain links TRBV12-3 or TRBV12-4 with TRBJ1-5; possible D gene TRBD1, 5 bases. V was trimmed by 6 bases and J by 6 bases, leaving 12 bases between them. The CDR3 consists of 13 residues. Here the CDR3 DNA reads TGTGCCAGCAGCCGCATGGACACTCAGCCCCAGCATTTT. Protein product: CASSRMDTQPQHF.

Remarks on this clonotype: One junction end disagrees with the germline gene, perhaps due to a read error. The chain is built from TRBV7-2 and TRBJ2-3, with D possibly being TRBD2 (5 bases). The CDR3 runs to 15 residues. Germline V gene sequence: CDR1 SGHTA, CDR2 FQGNSA. The CDR3 coding sequence is TGTGTCAGCAGCTTCCTGGGAGTGGGCCCAGATACGCGGTATTTT. This translates into CVSSFLGVGPDTRYF.

This clonotype showed up many times. The chain couples TRBV19 to TRBJ2-7, with D unresolved. The CDR3 sequence is 13 residues long. Per the germline V gene, CDR1 is LNHDA and CDR2 is SQIVND (reference sequence). The CDR3 reads CATAALLGYEQYF. DNA for the CDR3: TGTGCTACGGCAGCGCTACTGGGCTACGAGCAGTACTTC. The whole variable domain, filled in from reference TRBV19 and TRBJ2-7, reads DGGITQSPKYLFRKEGQNVTLSCEQNLNHDAMYWYRQDPGQGLRLIYYSQIVNDFQKGDIAEGYSVSREKKESFPLTVTSAQKNPTAFYLCATAALLGYEQYFGPGTRLTVT.

This clonotype was detected many times. The chain's CDR3 is CASSLGKGTDTQYF. The CDR3 DNA reads TGTGCCAGCAGTTTAGGGAAGGGCACAGATACGCAGTATTTT. The chain employs TRBV27 and TRBJ2-3; no definite D call. The CDR3 is made up of 14 amino acids. The germline gives CDR1 MNHEY, CDR2 SMNVEV (reference sequence). Between the trimmed V and J ends, which lost 2 bases and 1 base, there was a span of 7 bases.

Note on this clonotype: A much bigger clone sits one base away, suggesting this may be a read error. This chain's CDR3 is CASSQAPLGSYNEQFF. The CDR3 coding sequence is TGCGCCAGCAGCCAAGCGCCCCTCGGGTCCTACAATGAGCAGTTCTTC. The chain joins TRBV4-1 to TRBJ2-1; unclear D gene. The CDR3 is 16 residues long. The germline V gene encodes CDR1 MGHRA and CDR2 YSYEKL. The V end was cut by 1 base, the J end by 1 base, with 11 bases between.

Worth noting for this clonotype: A much larger clone lies one base from this, so it may be a read error. The chain links TRBV6-6 to TRBJ1-6; D not resolved. From germline, CDR1 is MNHNY and CDR2 SVGAGI (reference sequence). This CDR3 spans 12 amino acids. In DNA form, the CDR3 reads TGTGTCAGCAGTCCTTTAAACTCACCCCTCCACTTT. Translated: CVSSPLNSPLHF.

This clonotype was counted at least ten times. The J gene is TRBJ2-1, the V gene TRBV2; the D gene could be TRBD1 or TRBD2 (5 bases each). V shed 11 bases and J shed 8 bases, with 13 bases lying between them. CDR1 and CDR2 (germline): SNHLY, FYNNEI. The CDR3 spans 11 residues. As DNA, the CDR3 is TGTGCCGGAAGGGACGTCCATGAGCAGTTCTTC. Amino acids: CAGRDVHEQFF.

This clonotype was found a few times. A much more abundant neighbour one base away suggests this may be a read error. The chain joins TRBV20-1 to TRBJ1-1; D is uncertain. The CDR3 has 14 residues. Between the trimmed V and J ends, which lost 0 bases and 2 bases, there was a span of 10 bases. Germline CDR1 is DFQATT and CDR2 is SNEGSKA (reference sequence). In nucleotides, the CDR3 is TGCAGTGCTAGAGACCCGGCTCACAACACTGAAGCTTTCTTT. This gives the protein CSARDPAHNTEAFF.

In its sample, this clonotype was seen many times. The V and J genes are TRBV6-1 and TRBJ2-3, with 13 bases that match TRBD2. Germline CDR1 MNHNS, CDR2 SASEGT. The CDR3 has 16 residues. With V trimmed by 3 bases and J by 5 bases, 5 bases remained unmatched. This CDR3 reads CASSERGLAGVDTQYF. CDR3 nucleotide sequence: TGTGCCAGCAGTGAGAGAGGACTAGCGGGAGTAGATACGCAGTATTTT.

Many counts were recorded for this clonotype. The chain combines TRBV7-9 with TRBJ2-7; 7 bases align to TRBD1. There are 14 residues in the CDR3. Per germline, CDR1 SEHNR and CDR2 FQNEAQ (reference sequence). V lost 2 bases to trimming and J lost 5 bases; unmatched junction nucleotides: 6. The CDR3 bases are TGTGCCAGCAGCTTAAAGGGGGCGTCGGACGAGCAGTACTTC. It encodes CASSLKGASDEQYF.